The next 9 T cell receptor beta chains were all read from a single sample in a study of vaccination and CD4 T cells after COVID-19. No antigen is known for these receptors. The time point was: late sampling 161 to 241 days after vaccination in a few convalescent patients. Treatment described: approximately 9-day PBMC culture with coronavirus spike peptide pools or control peptides (ViraFEST assay). An Oncomine TCR Beta short-read assay was used to sequence the DNA from cultured CD4+ T cells. From the PCR reads, TCRdb called clonotypes with MiXCR, one entry per CDR3 protein. Of more than 15,000 distinct CDR3 sequences listed, about 59% were seen once; the top ten hold roughly 15%. The material was CD4+ T cells from blood, cultured in vitro, obtained about 7 months after SARS-CoV-2 vaccination. Receptors originate from a human donor who had recovered from COVID-19.

The chain is built from TRBV20-1 and TRBJ2-1; 7 bases match TRBD2. V dropped 3 bases and J dropped 6; count of bases not matched to a gene: 8. The CDR3 is 14 residues long. Germline lookup yields CDR1 DFQATT and CDR2 SNEGSKA (reference sequence). The CDR3: CSARFAGEVNEQFF. The CDR3 nucleotides are TGCAGTGCTAGGTTCGCGGGGGAGGTCAATGAGCAGTTCTTC.

The rearrangement uses TRBV15 and TRBJ1-3; 7 bases fit TRBD1. The CDR3 sequence is 15 residues long. The V and J ends lost 1 base and 2 bases, in that order; junction bases with no gene match: 2. The germline V gene has CDR1 LNHNV and CDR2 YYDKDF (reference sequence). CDR3 DNA sequence: TGTGCCACCAGCAGAGGGGGGACAGCTGGAAACACCATATATTTT. It translates to CATSRGGTAGNTIYF.

The J gene is TRBJ2-2, the V gene TRBV7-8, with D perhaps given as TRBD1 or TRBD2 (5 bases each). Trimming removed 7 bases from V and 0 bases from J, with 18 bases in between. CDR3 length: 17 residues. Germline CDR1 SGHVS, CDR2 FQNEAQ. CDR3 sequence: CASTRTGLRTNTGELFF. CDR3 sequence (DNA): TGTGCCAGCACCCGTACGGGGCTCCGCACGAACACCGGGGAGCTGTTTTTT.

A few counts support this clonotype. V gene TRBV27 combines with J gene TRBJ1-2; D gene unclear. Germline V gene lookup returns CDR1 MNHEY and CDR2 SMNVEV (reference sequence). V dropped 5 bases and J dropped 2 bases, with 9 bases sitting between them. This CDR3 has 13 residues. This CDR3 reads CASSTSENYGYTF. The CDR3 nucleotides read TGTGCCAGCAGTACCTCAGAGAACTATGGCTACACCTTC.

The chain joins TRBV7-2 to TRBJ2-1; weak D call: TRBD1 (6 bases). Germline loops: CDR1 SGHTA, CDR2 FQGNSA. This CDR3 region has 15 residues. Trimming removed 4 bases from V and 4 bases from J, with 14 bases in between. CDR3 coding DNA: TGTGCCAGCAGCTCACAGGGACGGAGATACAATGAGCAGTTCTTC. It is translated as CASSSQGRRYNEQFF.

The genes are TRBV7-2 and TRBJ2-7; D not certain. Deletions cut 3 bases from V and 0 bases from J, with 9 bases between. The length of the CDR3 is 14 residues. Germline CDR1 reads SGHTA; CDR2 reads FQGNSA. CDR3 coding DNA: TGTGCCAGCAGCTTCGCCACCAGCTCCTACGAGCAGTACTTC. It codes for CASSFATSSYEQYF.

This sequence joins TRBV7-2 and TRBJ2-3, with D unclear. The CDR3 contains 12 residues. The ends were cut back, 0 bases at V and 4 bases at J, with 2 bases in the middle. Germline V gene lookup returns CDR1 SGHTA and CDR2 FQGNSA. The CDR3 protein is CASSLAADTQYF. For the CDR3, the DNA is TGTGCCAGCAGCTTAGCCGCAGATACGCAGTATTTT.

About this clonotype itself: Germline and junction disagree at one end, which may indicate a read error. The chain combines TRBV7-2 with TRBJ2-5; D tentatively fits TRBD1 or TRBD2 (5 bases each). Germline CDR1 SGHTA, CDR2 FQGNSA. CDR3 length: 12 amino acids. The CDR3: CASSLQEGTQHF. CDR3 DNA: TGTGCCAGCAGCTTACAAGAGGGGACCCAGCACTTC.

This chain uses TRBV20-1 with TRBJ1-3, with D maybe TRBD1 (5 bases). The V end was cut by 0 bases, the J end by 0 bases, with 12 bases between. This CDR3 is built from 16 residues. Looked up from germline, CDR1 is DFQATT and CDR2 is SNEGSKA (reference sequence). The CDR3 sequence: CSARDSGDFSGNTIYF. In nucleotides, the CDR3 is TGCAGTGCTAGAGATAGTGGGGACTTCTCTGGAAACACCATATATTTT.